A single TCR beta chain is shown here with its context. Its specificity is unknown. Using immunoSEQ multiplex PCR, the repertoire was profiled, and TCRdb retains in-frame clones only, with some absent. The sample yields about 2.5 million clones, less than 95% seen once. The sample originates from a study of shared clonotypes between healthy human individuals. Study-wide background: Donors consisted of a couple of women and three men between 18 and 49. Study observations and caveats: The researchers took only blood, and tissue repertoires probably look different. Clonotypes not shared had lower generation probabilities than those common to all four donors. Naive subsets generally exceeded memory subsets in estimated richness.

This CDR3 is built from 18 residues. The V gene's germline CDR1 is SGHRS and CDR2 YFSETQ. The junction had 13 bases not matched to a gene; V was cut back by 3 bases and J by 2 bases. The chain employs TRBV5-1 and TRBJ2-3; 9 nucleotides align to TRBD2. The sequencing sample was made of naive CD4+ T cells from PBMCs. The subset: CD45RA+ positively selected. This clonotype originated in a man between 18 and 35 years old in good health. Some clones in this sample may be carry-over from other donors' samples. DNA of the CDR3: TGCGCCAGCAGCTCCGCCGGGTGGGCGGGAGGGCCCACAGATACGCAGTATTTT. Translating gives CASSSAGWAGGPTDTQYF.